This T cell receptor (beta chain) came from a study of beta chain features in type 1 diabetes listed by TCRdb under 2018. As for the study more broadly: No differences in mean age, gender distribution, total cell number or subset yield were found between patients and healthy donors. Across all samples, fewer than 110,000,000 sorted cells were examined, and cell number per subset correlated strongly with RNA yield. The study compared the TCRB repertoires of sorted circulating CD4+ T cell subsets in recently diagnosed type 1 diabetes patients with those in matched healthy donors. Regulatory and stem cell-like memory subsets were obtained from only 8 patients and roughly 8 healthy donors, while naive and central memory subsets were obtained from all 28 donors. Study-level results and caveats: Because cDNA was sequenced instead of genomic DNA, activated cells with high expression could be over-represented, although the groups did not differ in activation or CD3 levels. HLA sub-analyses involved small numbers of individuals, so any influence of HLA type on TCRB rearrangement remained unresolved. The naive, central memory and regulatory TCRB repertoires appeared to resemble one another more closely among patients than among healthy donors. At VDJ recombination sites, patients with type 1 diabetes made fewer insertions and deleted more nucleotides, a pattern implying thymic rearrangement abnormalities. A moderate but significant shortening of TCRB CDR3 length was observed in type 1 diabetes patients in all four CD4+ subsets. PCR may preferentially amplify shorter templates, but because patient and control samples were amplified and corrected together, any resulting skew would affect both groups equally.

A word on this clone: What this receptor recognizes is not known. No clone much larger than this one lies a single base away; base qualities are absent.

A single peripheral blood draw of about 116 mL on average was collected from each donor into heparinised tubes. A BD FACSAria II was used to sort naive, central memory, regulatory and stem cell-like memory CD4+ T cells with a panel that included CD45RO, CCR7, CD25, CD127, CD95 and CD27. All sorted populations exceeded 95% purity. Right away, PBMCs were isolated by Lymphoprep density gradient centrifugation and were stained directly, with no culture step. So that batch effects would be minimized, each experiment stained and sorted samples in pairs, pairing one healthy donor with one patient. The entire amount of isolated RNA was reverse transcribed using the High Capacity cDNA Reverse Transcription Kit, so the sequenced TCRB transcripts were expressed ones. Deep immunoSEQ sequencing was performed on naive, central memory and regulatory T cell samples, with an average of roughly 3.5 million total reads per sample. Sorted cells were lysed in RLT buffer, and RNA was extracted using DNase-treated RNeasy Micro or Mini kits according to cell number. Each cell subset was processed separately to prevent cross-contamination, with patient and healthy donor samples processed together. Using the immunoSEQ multiplex PCR, TCRB sequences were amplified from cDNA into 87-bp fragments spanning the CDR3 region. Sequencing of the amplicons was performed on the Illumina HiSeq platform. In the paper's pipeline: PCR bias was computationally corrected using synthetic template baselines, reads within Hamming distance 2 were collapsed, and singletons that could not be merged were discarded. Reads were aligned against IMGT so that V, D and J genes, CDR3 length and insertions or deletions at six rearrangement sites could be assigned. Within each subset, clonotype counts were normalized to sorted cell number, and only after that were true diversity and Gini coefficients computed with the tcR R package. The overlap coefficient, calculated on TCRB nucleotide sequences, was used to quantify repertoire sharing. Out-of-frame TCRB sequences from naive cells were analyzed as a proxy for the pre-selection repertoire. The immuneACCESS repertoire file appears here via TCRdb, limited to in-frame rearrangements. These files lack a portion of the clones; in checked studies, under half of the deficit traces to unresolved V genes, and the cause of the others is not known. V and J calls and clone size are as listed in that table; D and trimming were resolved from the DNA. The sample table holds around 150,000 clones, of which roughly 60% were seen once. The ten largest clonotypes hold approximately 0.089% of the sample.

Looking up the germline V gene (reference sequence) yields CDR1 SEHNR and CDR2 FQNEAQ. The CDR3 covers 13 residues, taking in both the cysteine and the phenylalanine. Just CDR3 DNA is preserved here, 39 bases in frame from base 1. V loses 6 bases, J loses 2 bases, and the germline ends lie 9 bases apart. The sequenced material came from naive CD4+ T cells from blood. The cell subset or site label of this sample denotes: true naive CD4+ T cells. The clonotype comes from a man aged 25-40 years with type 1 diabetes. The V and J segments used are TRBV7-9 and TRBJ2-3; the D segment could be TRBD1, given 5 matching bases. The nucleotide sequence reads TGTGCCAGCAGGGACAAGAACACAGATACGCAGTATTTT. It encodes CASRDKNTDTQYF.